Listed below are T cell receptor beta chains from one sample, sequenced in a study of T cell changes during pregnancy in multiple sclerosis. Sequenced by immunoSEQ multiplex PCR; TCRdb stores in-frame clones only, minus some. The sample holds about 42,000 clones; around 89% are singletons and the top ten take under 1.5%. The sample here was CD4+ T cells from peripheral blood mononuclear cells, taken in the second trimester of pregnancy. The receptors originated from a female donor with multiple sclerosis, enrolled in a pregnancy study. CDR3s include the opening cysteine and the closing phenylalanine or tryptophan. Fields, in order: clone size, J gene, D gene, V gene, CDR3 DNA, CDR3 protein. A D gene is named only where the DNA matches it firmly. Rows may omit the clone size; those that give it use once, few, many or a size class.

NA TRBJ2-6 NA TRBV7-2 TGTGCCAGCAGCTTAATGACGTATAGGGGATCTGGGGCCAACGTCCTGACTTTC CASSLMTYRGSGANVLTF
NA TRBJ2-7 TRBD1 TRBV6-5 TGTGCCAGCAAGCGCAGGGGGCAATACGAGCAGTACTTC CASKRRGQYEQYF
NA TRBJ1-3 TRBD1 TRBV5-6 TGTGCCAGCATCGGACAGGGAACTGGAAACACCATATATTTT CASIGQGTGNTIYF
few TRBJ2-3 NA TRBV11-2 TGTGCCAGCAGCCAGAAAGCGGGTGTTCCGCAGTATTTT CASSQKAGVPQYF
NA TRBJ1-4 TRBD1 TRBV5-6 TGTGCCAGCAGCTCAAACCTTGGACAGGGCTGGGAAAAACTGTTTTTT CASSSNLGQGWEKLFF
NA TRBJ2-1 TRBD2 TRBV2 TGTGCCAGCTTAAGGTCTAGCGGGAGGGCCAATGAGCAGTTCTTC CASLRSSGRANEQFF
NA TRBJ2-3 TRBD1 TRBV7-9 TGTGCCAGCAGCCCCTGGTCCGGGACAGGGGGCACAGATACGCAGTATTTT CASSPWSGTGGTDTQYF
NA TRBJ2-1 NA TRBV19 TGTGCCAGTAGTTATAGGCGGGGCAGCCCGAGTGAGCAGTTCTTC CASSYRRGSPSEQFF
once TRBJ1-2 TRBD1 TRBV5-1 TGCGCCAGCAGCTGGGGTGGGACAGATACCTATGGCCACACCTTC CASSWGGTDTYGHTF
once TRBJ2-7 TRBD2 TRBV5-6 TGTGCCAGCAGCCAGATTAGCGGGAGGGCTTACGAGCAGTACTTC CASSQISGRAYEQYF
NA TRBJ2-3 NA TRBV14 TGTGCCAGCAGCCAAGGGGTAGCTCTTAGCACAGATACGCAGTATTTT CASSQGVALSTDTQYF
NA TRBJ2-7 TRBD1 TRBV10-3 TGTGCCATCGGGGTTCCGGGACAGACCTACGAGCAGTACTTC CAIGVPGQTYEQYF
NA TRBJ2-7 NA TRBV5-1 TGCGCCAGCAGTACGCAGGGGACCGAGCAGTACTTC CASSTQGTEQYF
NA TRBJ1-5 TRBD1 TRBV7-2 TGTGCCAGCAGCTTAGCGACAGGGCGCAATCAGCCCCAGCATTTT CASSLATGRNQPQHF
NA TRBJ1-5 NA TRBV19 TGTGCTGCAGCAGGGGCAGGGAATCAGCCCCAGCATTTT CAAAGAGNQPQHF
NA TRBJ2-2 TRBD2 TRBV12-5 TGTGCTAGTGGATCCGGGACTAGCGGACGGACTGGGGAGCTGTTTTTT CASGSGTSGRTGELFF
NA TRBJ2-4 TRBD2 TRBV18 TGTGCCAGCTCACTCGGGACTAGCGGCTATTTAGCCAAAAACATTCAGTACTTC CASSLGTSGYLAKNIQYF
NA TRBJ2-1 NA TRBV29-1 TGCAGCGTTCTGGGTTTTAGCGTTGAGCAGTTCTTC CSVLGFSVEQFF
NA TRBJ1-3 TRBD1 TRBV6-5 TGTGCCAGCAGAACCACTGGCAGGGGGGACACCATATATTTT CASRTTGRGDTIYF
once TRBJ1-2 TRBD1 TRBV25-1 TGTGCCAGCAGTGATGGGTGGACAGGCTATGGCTACACCTTC CASSDGWTGYGYTF
few TRBJ2-1 NA TRBV15 TGTGCCACCAGCAGAGATCTAGGTAATGAGCAGTTCTTC CATSRDLGNEQFF
NA TRBJ2-7 NA TRBV5-6 TGTGCCAGCAGCTTATCTGGCCAAGGACAGAGTTTTTACGAGCAGTACTTC CASSLSGQGQSFYEQYF
NA TRBJ1-1 NA TRBV7-2 TGTGCCAGCAGCTTATCGCAGGGAATCCGGAACACTGAAGCTTTCTTT CASSLSQGIRNTEAFF
NA TRBJ1-4 NA TRBV28 TGTGCCAGCAGTTCGGGGGGCCGGGGGAAAGGTGAAAAACTGTTTTTT CASSSGGRGKGEKLFF
NA TRBJ2-3 NA TRBV19 TGTGCCAGTAGTATAGCAGGGAAGGAAACAGATACGCAGTATTTT CASSIAGKETDTQYF
NA TRBJ2-2 NA TRBV10-3 TGTGCCATCAGGGGGGACACCTCGAACACCGGGGAGCTGTTTTTT CAIRGDTSNTGELFF
NA TRBJ2-6 TRBD1 TRBV27 TGTGCCAGCAGTTTAAGACAGGGCACATTGGGGTCTGGGGCCAACGTCCTGACTTTC CASSLRQGTLGSGANVLTF
NA TRBJ2-3 TRBD1 TRBV5-4 TGTGCCAGCAGCCCCGACAGGGAAAGAAGCACAGATACGCAGTATTTT CASSPDRERSTDTQYF
NA TRBJ2-3 NA TRBV28 TGTGCCAGCAGTCTCGGAGACAGGCAAAGCACAGATACGCAGTATTTT CASSLGDRQSTDTQYF
NA TRBJ1-4 NA TRBV28 TGTGCCAGCAGTTTAAACCGGGGTACCCTAGGGGAAAAACTGTTTTTT CASSLNRGTLGEKLFF
NA TRBJ2-1 TRBD2 TRBV6-6 TGTGCCAGCAGTCCGGGACTAGGCTCCTACAATGAGCAGTTCTTC CASSPGLGSYNEQFF
NA TRBJ2-2 NA TRBV11-1 TGTGCCAGCAGCGGAGGACAGTCCAACACCGGGGAGCTGTTTTTT CASSGGQSNTGELFF
NA TRBJ2-3 TRBD1 TRBV7-2 TGTGCCAGCAGCTTCGACAGGGGGATGACAGATACGCAGTATTTT CASSFDRGMTDTQYF
NA TRBJ2-7 TRBD2 TRBV27 TGTGCCAGTAGGGAACTAGCGTCCTTTGACGAGCAGTACTTC CASRELASFDEQYF
NA TRBJ2-7 NA TRBV6-1 TGTGCCAGCAGGGCTCCTTTGTACGAGCAGTACTTC CASRAPLYEQYF
once TRBJ2-3 TRBD1 TRBV5-1 TGCGCCAGCAGCTTGCAGCCGGGACAGGGAACAGATACGCAGTATTTT CASSLQPGQGTDTQYF
NA TRBJ2-7 TRBD1 TRBV29-1 TGCAGCGTTGCCGGGACAGGGCTCAACGAGCAGTACTTC CSVAGTGLNEQYF
NA TRBJ2-1 TRBD1 TRBV5-1 TGCGCCAGCAGCCATACCGGGACAGGGAGGAATGAGCAGTTCTTC CASSHTGTGRNEQFF
NA TRBJ2-7 NA TRBV5-6 TGTGCCAGCAGCTTGCTCCGACTCGAGCAGTACTTC CASSLLRLEQYF
NA TRBJ1-5 NA TRBV7-8 TGTGCCAGCAGCTTATTGTCAGTTAGCAATCAGCCCCAGCATTTT CASSLLSVSNQPQHF
NA TRBJ2-1 NA TRBV2 TGTGCCAGCAGTCCGAACTATAGTTGGTACAATGAGCAGTTCTTC CASSPNYSWYNEQFF
NA TRBJ2-7 TRBD1 TRBV7-9 TGTGCCAGCAGCTTAGAGGTGCAGGGGGTCTACGAGCAGTACTTC CASSLEVQGVYEQYF
few TRBJ2-7 TRBD1 TRBV6-6 TGTGCCAGCAGCCCCCCGGACAGGCAGCTCGAGCAGTACTTC CASSPPDRQLEQYF
NA TRBJ2-7 TRBD2 TRBV5-1 TGCGCCAGCAGCTTGCTGACTAGCGGGAGGGCTGGGGAGCAGTACTTC CASSLLTSGRAGEQYF
NA TRBJ2-2 TRBD2 TRBV5-6 TGTGCCAGCAGCTTGGGACTAGCGGCGAACACCGGGGAGCTGTTTTTT CASSLGLAANTGELFF
NA TRBJ1-3 NA TRBV19 TGTGCCAGTAGTATTTGGCCGTCTATGAGAGCGGGAAACACCATATATTTT CASSIWPSMRAGNTIYF
NA TRBJ2-3 TRBD1 TRBV28 TGTGCCAGCACCGACTCGCCAGGGGGCTCCGGGCCCACAGATACGCAGTATTTT CASTDSPGGSGPTDTQYF
NA TRBJ1-1 TRBD1 TRBV4-1 TGCGCCAGCAGTTCTTACAGGGGAAACACTGAAGCTTTCTTT CASSSYRGNTEAFF
NA TRBJ2-3 TRBD2 TRBV2 TGTGCCAGCATATTGAGGACTAGTCAAAGCACAGATACGCAGTATTTT CASILRTSQSTDTQYF
NA TRBJ1-3 NA TRBV4-2 TGTGCCAGCAGCCAAGTTGAGGGCGGCTCTGGAAACACCATATATTTT CASSQVEGGSGNTIYF
NA TRBJ1-2 NA TRBV7-2 TGTGCCAGCAGCTTAGACACCTCTAACTATGGCTACACCTTC CASSLDTSNYGYTF